The 6 T cell receptor beta chains listed next were all sequenced from one sample in a study of blood T cell repertoires in COVID-19. The assay was immunoSEQ multiplex PCR, and TCRdb's table has in-frame clones only and misses some. The repertoire holds hundreds of thousands of clones, approximately 88% seen once, with 2% to 2.5% in the top ten. The source material was PBMCs or T cells enriched from blood (not recorded which). The receptors here all came from a woman in her 40s with acute COVID-19.

This chain uses TRBV19 with TRBJ1-1; D is possibly TRBD1 (5 bases). Trimming cost V 2 bases and J 4 bases, with 14 bases left between them. The CDR3 spans 15 residues. Germline CDR1 and CDR2: LNHDA and SQIVND (reference sequence). CDR3: CASSINGGVGTEAFF. In DNA, the CDR3 is TGTGCCAGTAGTATAAATGGGGGGGTTGGCACTGAAGCTTTCTTT.

This clone has just one count. The chain couples TRBV25-1 to TRBJ1-6; D not certain. Germline V gene lookup returns CDR1 MGHDK and CDR2 SYGVNS. Trimming cost V 0 bases and J 4 bases, with 7 bases left between them. This CDR3 has 15 residues. CDR3 sequence: CASSEYGGYNSPLHF. The CDR3, as DNA: TGTGCCAGCAGTGAATATGGCGGGTATAATTCACCCCTCCACTTT.

The genes are TRBV7-5 and TRBJ1-2; no check of the table's D call, TRBD1, against the DNA was made. TRBV7-5 is a recognized pseudogene. The CDR3 is 15 amino acids. This chain's CDR3 is CARSPRTGGAYGYTF. The CDR3 DNA is TGTGCCAGAAGCCCCCGGACAGGGGGCGCGTATGGCTACACCTTC.

V gene TRBV18 combines with J gene TRBJ1-2, with 7 bases identical to TRBD1. Germline-derived CDR1 and CDR2 are KGHSH and LQKENI. V was clipped by 1 base and J by 4 bases; unmatched bases: 6. The CDR3 length is 15 residues. CDR3 bases: TGTGCCAGCTCACCACGTGAGGGGGCTCCCTATGGCTACACCTTC. Protein sequence: CASSPREGAPYGYTF. The full variable domain, with the rest looked up from reference TRBV18 and TRBJ1-2, is NAGVMQNPRHLVRRRGQEARLRCSPMKGHSHVYWYRQLPEEGLKFMVYLQKENIIDESGMPKERFSAEFPKEGPSILRIQQVVRGDSAAYFCASSPREGAPYGYTFGSGTRLTVV.

The rearrangement links TRBV7-6 to TRBJ2-5; 10 nucleotides agree with TRBD2. V dropped 3 bases and J dropped 3; count of bases not matched to a gene: 4. This CDR3 region has 15 residues. Per the germline V gene, CDR1 is SGHVS and CDR2 is FNYEAQ. Written as DNA, the CDR3 is TGTGCCAGCAGCTTGGGACTAGCGTTAGAAGAGACCCAGTACTTC. It yields the protein CASSLGLALEETQYF.

In DNA form, the CDR3 reads TGTGCCAGTAGTATAGCCAGGGACAATGAGCAGTTCTTC. Translation gives CASSIARDNEQFF. The V call is TRBV19, the J call TRBJ2-1; D might be TRBD1 (5 bases). CDR3 size: 13 residues. CDR1 LNHDA and CDR2 SQIVND come from the germline V gene (reference sequence). V gave up 1 base and J gave up 5 bases, with 6 bases separating them.